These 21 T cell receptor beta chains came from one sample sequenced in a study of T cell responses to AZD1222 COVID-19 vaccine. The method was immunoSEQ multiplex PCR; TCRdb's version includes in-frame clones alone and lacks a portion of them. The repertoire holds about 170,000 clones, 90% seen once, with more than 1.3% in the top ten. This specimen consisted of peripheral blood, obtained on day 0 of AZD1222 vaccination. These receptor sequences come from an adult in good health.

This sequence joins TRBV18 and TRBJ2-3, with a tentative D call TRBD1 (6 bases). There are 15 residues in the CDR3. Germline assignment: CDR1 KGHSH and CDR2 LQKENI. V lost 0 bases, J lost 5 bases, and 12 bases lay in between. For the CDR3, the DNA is TGTGCCAGCTCACCACCCGGGCAGGGGAGAGATACGCAGTATTTT. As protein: CASSPPGQGRDTQYF.

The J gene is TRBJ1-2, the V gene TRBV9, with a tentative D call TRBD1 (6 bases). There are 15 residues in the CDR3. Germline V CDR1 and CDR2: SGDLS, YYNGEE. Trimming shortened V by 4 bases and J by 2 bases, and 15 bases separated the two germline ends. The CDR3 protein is CASSPAQGENYGYTF. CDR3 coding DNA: TGTGCCAGCAGCCCAGCACAGGGAGAGAACTATGGCTACACCTTC.

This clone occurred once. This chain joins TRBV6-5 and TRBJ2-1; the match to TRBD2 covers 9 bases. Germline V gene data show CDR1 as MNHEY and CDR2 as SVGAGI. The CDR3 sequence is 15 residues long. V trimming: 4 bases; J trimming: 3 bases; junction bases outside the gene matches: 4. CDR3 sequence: CASSSQLAGYNEQFF. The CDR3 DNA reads TGTGCCAGCAGTTCTCAACTAGCGGGCTACAATGAGCAGTTCTTC.

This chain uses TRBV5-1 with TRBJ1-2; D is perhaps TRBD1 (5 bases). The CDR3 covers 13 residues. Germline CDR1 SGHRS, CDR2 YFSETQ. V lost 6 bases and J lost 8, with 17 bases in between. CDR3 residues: CASTPGGEVGYTF. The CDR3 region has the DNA TGCGCCAGCACCCCAGGAGGGGAAGTGGGCTACACCTTC. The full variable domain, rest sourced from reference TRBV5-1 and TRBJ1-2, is KAGVTQTPRYLIKTRGQQVTLSCSPISGHRSVSWYQQTPGQGLQFLFEYFSETQRNKGNFPGRFSGRQFSNSRSEMNVSTLELGDSALYLCASTPGGEVGYTFGSGTRLTVV.

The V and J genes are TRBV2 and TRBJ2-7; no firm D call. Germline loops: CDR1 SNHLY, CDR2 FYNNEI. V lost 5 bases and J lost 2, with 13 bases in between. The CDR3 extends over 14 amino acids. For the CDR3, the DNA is TGTGCCAGCAGTACGCTCGTGGGCACCTACGAGCAGTACTTC. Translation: CASSTLVGTYEQYF.

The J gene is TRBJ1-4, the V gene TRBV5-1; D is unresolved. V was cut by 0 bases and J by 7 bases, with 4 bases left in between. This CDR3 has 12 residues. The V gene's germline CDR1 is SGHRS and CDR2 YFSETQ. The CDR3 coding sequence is TGCGCCAGCAGCTTGGTAGGTGAAAAACTGTTTTTT. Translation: CASSLVGEKLFF.

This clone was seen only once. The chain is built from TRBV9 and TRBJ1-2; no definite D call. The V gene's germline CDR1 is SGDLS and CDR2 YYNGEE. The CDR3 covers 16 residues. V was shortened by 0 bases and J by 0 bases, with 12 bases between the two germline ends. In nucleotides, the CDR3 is TGTGCCAGCAGCGTAGGTCCGTCTGGTTCTAACTATGGCTACACCTTC. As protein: CASSVGPSGSNYGYTF.

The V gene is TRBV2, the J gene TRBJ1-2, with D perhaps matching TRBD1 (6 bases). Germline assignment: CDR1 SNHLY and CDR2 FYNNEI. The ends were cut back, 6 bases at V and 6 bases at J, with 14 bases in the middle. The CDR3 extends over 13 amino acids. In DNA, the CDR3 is TGTGCCAGCAGCCAAACAGGGTTTGATGGCTACACCTTC. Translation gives CASSQTGFDGYTF.

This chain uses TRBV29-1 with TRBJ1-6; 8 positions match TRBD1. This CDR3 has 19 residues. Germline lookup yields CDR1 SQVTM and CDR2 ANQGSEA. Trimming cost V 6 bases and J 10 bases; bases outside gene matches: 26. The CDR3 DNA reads TGCAGCGTCGGACAGGGAGGCCCTTCCGGGTTGTTCGGGGACTCACCCCTCCACTTT. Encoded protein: CSVGQGGPSGLFGDSPLHF.

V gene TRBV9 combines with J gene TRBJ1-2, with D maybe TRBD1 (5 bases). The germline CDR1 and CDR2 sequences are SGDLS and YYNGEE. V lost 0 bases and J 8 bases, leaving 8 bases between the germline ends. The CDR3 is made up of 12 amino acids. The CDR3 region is CASSVVRDGYTF. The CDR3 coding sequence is TGTGCCAGCAGCGTAGTAAGGGACGGCTACACCTTC. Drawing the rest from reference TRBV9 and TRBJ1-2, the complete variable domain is DSGVTQTPKHLITATGQRVTLRCSPRSGDLSVYWYQQSLDQGLQFLIQYYNGEERAKGNILERFSAQQFPDLHSELNLSSLELGDSALYFCASSVVRDGYTFGSGTRLTVV.

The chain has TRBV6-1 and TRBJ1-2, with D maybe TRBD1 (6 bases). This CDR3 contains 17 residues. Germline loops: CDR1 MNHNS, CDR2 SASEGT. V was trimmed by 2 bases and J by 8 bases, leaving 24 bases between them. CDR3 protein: CASSENLRPTAGDGYTF. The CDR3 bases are TGTGCCAGCAGTGAAAATCTACGGCCGACAGCAGGGGACGGCTACACCTTC.

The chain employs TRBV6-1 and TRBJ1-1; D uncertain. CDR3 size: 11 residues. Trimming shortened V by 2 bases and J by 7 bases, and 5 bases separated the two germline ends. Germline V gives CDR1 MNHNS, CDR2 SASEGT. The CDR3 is CASSELGEAFF. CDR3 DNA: TGTGCCAGCAGTGAACTCGGTGAAGCTTTCTTT.

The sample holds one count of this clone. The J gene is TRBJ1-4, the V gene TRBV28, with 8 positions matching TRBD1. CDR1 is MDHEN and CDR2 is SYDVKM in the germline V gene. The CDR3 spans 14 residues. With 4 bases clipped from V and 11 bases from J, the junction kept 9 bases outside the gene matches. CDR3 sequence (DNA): TGTGCCAGCAGTTCTCCGGGACAGGAGGATAAACTGTTTTTT. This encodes CASSSPGQEDKLFF.

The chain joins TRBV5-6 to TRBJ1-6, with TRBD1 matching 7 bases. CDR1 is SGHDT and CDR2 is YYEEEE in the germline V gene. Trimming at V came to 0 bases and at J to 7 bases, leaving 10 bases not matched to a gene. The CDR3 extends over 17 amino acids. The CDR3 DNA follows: TGTGCCAGCAGCTTGGGACAGGGTACGTTGAGAAATTCACCCCTCCACTTT. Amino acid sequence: CASSLGQGTLRNSPLHF.

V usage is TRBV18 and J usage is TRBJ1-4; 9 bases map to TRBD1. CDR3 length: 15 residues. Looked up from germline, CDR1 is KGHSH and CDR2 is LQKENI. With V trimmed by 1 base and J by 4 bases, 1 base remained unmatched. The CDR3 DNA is TGTGCCAGCTCACCACAGGACAGGGGTAATGAAAAACTGTTTTTT. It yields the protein CASSPQDRGNEKLFF.

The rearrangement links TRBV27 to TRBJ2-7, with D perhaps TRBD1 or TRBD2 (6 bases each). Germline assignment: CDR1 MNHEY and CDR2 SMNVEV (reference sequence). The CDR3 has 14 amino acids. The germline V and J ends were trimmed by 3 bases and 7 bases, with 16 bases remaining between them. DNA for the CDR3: TGTGCCAGCAGTTTTGACAGGTTCGGGGGAGAGCAGTACTTC. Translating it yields CASSFDRFGGEQYF.

The CDR3 DNA reads TGTGCCAGCAGGGAGGGGACAGGGCTAGGCTACGAGCAGTACTTC. This encodes CASREGTGLGYEQYF. The chain carries TRBV28 and TRBJ2-7; 9 nucleotides align to TRBD1. The CDR3 covers 15 residues. Germline-derived CDR1 and CDR2 are MDHEN and SYDVKM. The junction had 9 bases not matched to a gene; V was cut back by 6 bases and J by 3 bases.

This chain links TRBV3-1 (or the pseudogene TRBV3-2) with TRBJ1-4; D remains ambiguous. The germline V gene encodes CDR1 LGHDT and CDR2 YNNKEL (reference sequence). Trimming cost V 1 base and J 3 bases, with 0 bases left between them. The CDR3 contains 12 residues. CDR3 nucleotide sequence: TGTGCCAGCAGCCAAGCTAATGAAAAACTGTTTTTT. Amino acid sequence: CASSQANEKLFF.

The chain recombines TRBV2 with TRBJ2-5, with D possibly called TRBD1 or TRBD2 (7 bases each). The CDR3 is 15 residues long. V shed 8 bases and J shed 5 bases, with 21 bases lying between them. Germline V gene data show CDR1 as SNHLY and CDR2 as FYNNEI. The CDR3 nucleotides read TGTGCCAGCTTCCCCCAGGGGGGGAGGGCGGAGACCCAGTACTTC. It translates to CASFPQGGRAETQYF. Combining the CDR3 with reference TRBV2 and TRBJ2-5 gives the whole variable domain EPEVTQTPSHQVTQMGQEVILRCVPISNHLYFYWYRQILGQKVEFLVSFYNNEISEKSEIFDDQFSVERPDGSNFTLKIRSTKLEDSAMYFCASFPQGGRAETQYFGPGTRLLVL.

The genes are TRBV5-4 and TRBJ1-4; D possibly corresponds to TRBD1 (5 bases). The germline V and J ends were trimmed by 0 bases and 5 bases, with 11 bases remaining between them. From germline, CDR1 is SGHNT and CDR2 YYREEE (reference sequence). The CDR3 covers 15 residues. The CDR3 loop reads CASSLEQGLNEKLFF. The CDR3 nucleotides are TGTGCCAGCAGCTTGGAGCAGGGACTGAATGAAAAACTGTTTTTT.

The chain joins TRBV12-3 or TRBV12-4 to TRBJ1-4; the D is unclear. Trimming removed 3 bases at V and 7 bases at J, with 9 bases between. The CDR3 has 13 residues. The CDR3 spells CASSLGRVEKLFF. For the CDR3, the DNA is TGTGCCAGCAGTTTGGGAAGGGTTGAAAAACTGTTTTTT.